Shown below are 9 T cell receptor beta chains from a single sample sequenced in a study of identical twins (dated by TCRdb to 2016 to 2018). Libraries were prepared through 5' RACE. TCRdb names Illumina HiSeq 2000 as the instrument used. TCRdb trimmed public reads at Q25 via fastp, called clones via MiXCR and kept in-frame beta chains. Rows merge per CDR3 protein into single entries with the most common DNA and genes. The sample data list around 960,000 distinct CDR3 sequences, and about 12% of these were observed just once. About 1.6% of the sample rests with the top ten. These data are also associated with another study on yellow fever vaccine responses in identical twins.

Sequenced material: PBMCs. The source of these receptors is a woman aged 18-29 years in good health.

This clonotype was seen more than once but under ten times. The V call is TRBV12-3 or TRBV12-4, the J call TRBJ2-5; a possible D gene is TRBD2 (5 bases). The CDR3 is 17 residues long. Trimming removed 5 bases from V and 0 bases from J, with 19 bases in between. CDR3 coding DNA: TGTGCCAGCAGTCGGGGTGCTGCCCCGGGGTACCAAGAGACCCAGTACTTC. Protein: CASSRGAAPGYQETQYF.

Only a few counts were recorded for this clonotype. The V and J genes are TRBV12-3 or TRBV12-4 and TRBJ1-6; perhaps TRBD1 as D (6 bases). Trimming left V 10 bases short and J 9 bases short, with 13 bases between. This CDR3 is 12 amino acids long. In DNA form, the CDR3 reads TGTGCCACCACAGGGCAGTCTTCACCCCTCCACTTT. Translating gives CATTGQSSPLHF.

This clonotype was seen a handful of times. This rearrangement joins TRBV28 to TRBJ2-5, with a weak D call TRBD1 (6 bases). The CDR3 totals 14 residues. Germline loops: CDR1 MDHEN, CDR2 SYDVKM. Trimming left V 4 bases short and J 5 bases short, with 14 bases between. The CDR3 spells CASSWDIPQETQYF. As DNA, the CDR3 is TGTGCCAGCAGTTGGGACATCCCCCAGGAGACCCAGTACTTC.

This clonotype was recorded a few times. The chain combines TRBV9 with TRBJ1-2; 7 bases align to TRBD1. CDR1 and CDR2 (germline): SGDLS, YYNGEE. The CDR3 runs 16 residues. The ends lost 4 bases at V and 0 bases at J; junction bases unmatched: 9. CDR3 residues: CASSLPGQNTNYGYTF. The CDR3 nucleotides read TGTGCCAGCAGCCTCCCGGGACAGAATACTAACTATGGCTACACCTTC.

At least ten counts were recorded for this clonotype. CDR3: CASGAGTSGTYEQFF. The CDR3 nucleotides read TGTGCCAGCGGAGCCGGGACAAGCGGGACATATGAGCAGTTCTTC. V is TRBV12-3 or TRBV12-4 and J is TRBJ2-1; tentatively, D is TRBD2 (7 bases). Trimming pared 8 bases from V and 8 bases from J, leaving 22 bases between. The CDR3 consists of 15 residues.

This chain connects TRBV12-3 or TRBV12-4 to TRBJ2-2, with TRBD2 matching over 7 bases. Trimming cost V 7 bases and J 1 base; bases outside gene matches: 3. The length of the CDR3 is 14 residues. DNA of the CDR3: TGTGCCAGCAAGGTAGCGGGGAACACCGGGGAGCTGTTTTTT. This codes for CASKVAGNTGELFF.

CDR3 DNA: TGTGCCAGCAGTGAAAGGCACCTTAGGGCCCGGCCCACCGGGGAGCTGTTTTTT. It is translated as CASSERHLRARPTGELFF. The rearrangement uses TRBV6-1 and TRBJ2-2; the D is unclear. Germline CDR1 and CDR2: MNHNS and SASEGT. Trimming left V 2 bases short and J 4 bases short, with 20 bases between. The CDR3 has 18 residues.

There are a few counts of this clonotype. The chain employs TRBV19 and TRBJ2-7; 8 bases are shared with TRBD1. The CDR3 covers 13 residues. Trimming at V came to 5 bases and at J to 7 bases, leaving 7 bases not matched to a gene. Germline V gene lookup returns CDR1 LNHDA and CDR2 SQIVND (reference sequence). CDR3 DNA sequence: TGTGCCAGTAGTCTGGGACAGGACGTTGAGCAGTACTTC. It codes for CASSLGQDVEQYF.

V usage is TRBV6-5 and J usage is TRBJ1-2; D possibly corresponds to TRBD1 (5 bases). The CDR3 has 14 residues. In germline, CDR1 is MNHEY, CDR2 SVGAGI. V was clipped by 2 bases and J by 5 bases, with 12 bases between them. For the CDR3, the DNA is TGTGCCAGCAGTTACCCTGGGGCGGCGTATGGCTACACCTTC. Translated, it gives CASSYPGAAYGYTF.